This paragraph covers one T cell receptor (beta chain) sequence. Generated by immunoSEQ multiplex PCR, the TCRdb table keeps only in-frame clones and is missing some. Counted here are about 300,000 clones, 75% to 90% occurring once; the ten biggest clones make up 1.9%. This CDR3 is 13 amino acids long. V dropped 8 bases and J dropped 7 bases, with 17 bases sitting between them. This sample was included in a study of blood T cell repertoires in COVID-19. The sequencing sample was made of PBMCs or T cells enriched from blood (not recorded which). This receptor was obtained from a woman aged 25-40 years who had been exposed to COVID-19. The chain links TRBV12-3 or TRBV12-4 to TRBJ1-2; the D gene is possibly TRBD1 (6 bases). The CDR3 spells CASQEGVRGGYTF. CDR3 sequence (DNA): TGTGCCAGCCAAGAGGGGGTACGGGGTGGCTACACCTTC.